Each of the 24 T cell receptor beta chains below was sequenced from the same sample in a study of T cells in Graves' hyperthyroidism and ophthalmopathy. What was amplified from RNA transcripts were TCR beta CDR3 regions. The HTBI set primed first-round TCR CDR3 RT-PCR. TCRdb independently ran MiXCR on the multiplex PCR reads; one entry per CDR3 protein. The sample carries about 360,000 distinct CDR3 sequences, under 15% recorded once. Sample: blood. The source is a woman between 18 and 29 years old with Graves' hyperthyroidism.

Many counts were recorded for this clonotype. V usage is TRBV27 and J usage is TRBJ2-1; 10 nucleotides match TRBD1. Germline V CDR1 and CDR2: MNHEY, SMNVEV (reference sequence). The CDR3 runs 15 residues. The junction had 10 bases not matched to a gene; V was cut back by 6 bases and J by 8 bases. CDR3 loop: CASSPGQGTIHEQFF. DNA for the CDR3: TGTGCCAGCAGCCCGGGACAGGGGACGATTCATGAGCAGTTCTTC.

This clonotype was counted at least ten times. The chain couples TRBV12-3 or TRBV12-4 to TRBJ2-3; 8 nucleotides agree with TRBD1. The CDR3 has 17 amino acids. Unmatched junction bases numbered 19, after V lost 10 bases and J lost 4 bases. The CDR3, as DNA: TGTGCCAACACTTCCCCCCTTGGACAGGGCACGGCAGATACGCAGTATTTT. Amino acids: CANTSPLGQGTADTQYF.

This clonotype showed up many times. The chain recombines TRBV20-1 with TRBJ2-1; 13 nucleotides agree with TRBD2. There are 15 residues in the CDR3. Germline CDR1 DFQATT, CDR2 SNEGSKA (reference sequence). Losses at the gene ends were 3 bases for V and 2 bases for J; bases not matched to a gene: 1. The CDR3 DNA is TGCAGTGCTAGGGGGACTAGCGGGACCTACAATGAGCAGTTCTTC. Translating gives CSARGTSGTYNEQFF.

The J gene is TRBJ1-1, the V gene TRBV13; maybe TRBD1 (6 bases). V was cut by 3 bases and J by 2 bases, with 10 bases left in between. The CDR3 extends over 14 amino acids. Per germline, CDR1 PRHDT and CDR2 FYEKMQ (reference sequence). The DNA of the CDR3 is TGTGCCAGCAGCTTCCAACAGGGAAACACTGAAGCTTTCTTT. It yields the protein CASSFQQGNTEAFF. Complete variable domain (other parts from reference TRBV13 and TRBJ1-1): AAGVIQSPRHLIKEKRETATLKCYPIPRHDTVYWYQQGPGQDPQFLISFYEKMQSDKGSIPDRFSAQQFSDYHSELNMSSLELGDSALYFCASSFQQGNTEAFFGQGTRLTVV.

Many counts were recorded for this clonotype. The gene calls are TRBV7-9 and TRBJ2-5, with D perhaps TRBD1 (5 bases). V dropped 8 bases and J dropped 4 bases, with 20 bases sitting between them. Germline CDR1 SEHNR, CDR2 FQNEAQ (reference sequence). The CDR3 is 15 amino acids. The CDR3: CASSAPPGRGETQYF. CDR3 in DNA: TGTGCCAGCTCAGCACCCCCAGGGCGTGGAGAGACCCAGTACTTC.

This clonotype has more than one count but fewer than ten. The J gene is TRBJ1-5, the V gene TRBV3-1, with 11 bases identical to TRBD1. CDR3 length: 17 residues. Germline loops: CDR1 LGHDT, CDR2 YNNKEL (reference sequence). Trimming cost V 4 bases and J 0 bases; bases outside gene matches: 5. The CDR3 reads CASSRGTGGGSNQPQHF. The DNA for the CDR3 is TGTGCCAGCAGCCGGGGGACAGGGGGAGGTAGCAATCAGCCCCAGCATTTT.

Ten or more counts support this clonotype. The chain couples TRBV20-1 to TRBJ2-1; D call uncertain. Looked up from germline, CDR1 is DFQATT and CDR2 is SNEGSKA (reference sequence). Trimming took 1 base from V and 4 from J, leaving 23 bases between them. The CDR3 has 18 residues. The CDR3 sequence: CSARVPLLLGSSYNEQFF. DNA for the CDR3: TGCAGTGCTAGAGTCCCGCTGCTTCTAGGGTCTTCTTACAATGAGCAGTTCTTC.

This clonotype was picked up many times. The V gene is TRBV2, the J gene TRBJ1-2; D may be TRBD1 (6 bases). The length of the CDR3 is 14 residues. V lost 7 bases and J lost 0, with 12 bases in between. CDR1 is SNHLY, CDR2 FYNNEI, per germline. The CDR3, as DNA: TGTGCCAGCACGATTCAGGGGACTAACTATGGCTACACCTTC. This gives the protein CASTIQGTNYGYTF.

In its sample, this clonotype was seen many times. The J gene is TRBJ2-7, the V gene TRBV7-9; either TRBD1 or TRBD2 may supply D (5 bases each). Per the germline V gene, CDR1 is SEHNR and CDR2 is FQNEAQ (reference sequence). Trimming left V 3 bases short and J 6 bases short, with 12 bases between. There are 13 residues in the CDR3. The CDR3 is CASSFGATSEQYF. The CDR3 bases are TGTGCCAGCAGCTTCGGGGCCACCTCCGAGCAGTACTTC. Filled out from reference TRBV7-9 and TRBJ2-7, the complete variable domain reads DTGVSQNPRHKITKRGQNVTFRCDPISEHNRLYWYRQTLGQGPEFLTYFQNEAQLEKSRLLSDRFSAERPKGSFSTLEIQRTEQGDSAMYLCASSFGATSEQYFGPGTRLTVT.

CDR3 sequence: CASSLQGGRRADEQFF. Written as DNA, the CDR3 is TGTGCCAGCAGTTTACAAGGGGGGAGGAGGGCGGATGAGCAGTTCTTC. This sequence joins TRBV12-3 or TRBV12-4 and TRBJ2-1, with D perhaps being TRBD1 or TRBD2 (6 bases each). The CDR3 extends over 16 amino acids. V was pared by 2 bases and J by 8 bases, with 19 bases between.

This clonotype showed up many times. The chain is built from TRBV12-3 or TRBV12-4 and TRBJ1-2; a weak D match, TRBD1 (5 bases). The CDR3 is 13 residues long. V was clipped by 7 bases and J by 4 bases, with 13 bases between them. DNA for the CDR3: TGTGCCAGCAATACGGACAACCTCTATGGCTACACCTTC. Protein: CASNTDNLYGYTF.

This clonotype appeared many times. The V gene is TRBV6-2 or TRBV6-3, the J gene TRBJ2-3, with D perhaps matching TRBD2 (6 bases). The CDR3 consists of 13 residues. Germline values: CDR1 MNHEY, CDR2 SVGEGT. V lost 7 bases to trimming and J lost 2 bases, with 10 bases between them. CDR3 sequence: CASMRRDTDTQYF. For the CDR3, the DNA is TGTGCCAGCATGAGGAGGGACACAGATACGCAGTATTTT.

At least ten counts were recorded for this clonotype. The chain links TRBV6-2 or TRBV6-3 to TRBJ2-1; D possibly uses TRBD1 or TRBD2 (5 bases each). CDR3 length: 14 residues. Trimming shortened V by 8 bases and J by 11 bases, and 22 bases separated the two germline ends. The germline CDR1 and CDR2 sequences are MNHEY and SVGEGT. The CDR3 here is CASRGAEDPNQQFF. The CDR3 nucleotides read TGTGCCAGCCGTGGGGCGGAGGACCCTAATCAGCAGTTCTTC.

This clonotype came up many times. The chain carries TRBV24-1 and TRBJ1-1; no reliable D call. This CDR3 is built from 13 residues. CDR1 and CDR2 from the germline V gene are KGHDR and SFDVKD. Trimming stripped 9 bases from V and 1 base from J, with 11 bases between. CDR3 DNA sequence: TGTGCCACCCGAGAGGGAACGAACACTGAAGCTTTCTTT. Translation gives CATREGTNTEAFF.

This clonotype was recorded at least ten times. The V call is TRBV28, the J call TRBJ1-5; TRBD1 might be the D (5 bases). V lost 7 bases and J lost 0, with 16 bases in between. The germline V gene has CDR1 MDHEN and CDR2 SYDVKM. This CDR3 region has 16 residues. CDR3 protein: CASKITGLYSNQPQHF. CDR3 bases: TGTGCCAGCAAAATCACAGGCCTCTATAGCAATCAGCCCCAGCATTTT.

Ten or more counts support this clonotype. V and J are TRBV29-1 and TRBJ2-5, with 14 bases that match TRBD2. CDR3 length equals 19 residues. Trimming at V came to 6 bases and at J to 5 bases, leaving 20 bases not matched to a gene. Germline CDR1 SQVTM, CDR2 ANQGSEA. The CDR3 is CSVPSPGLAGGRLGETQYF. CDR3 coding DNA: TGCAGCGTGCCCAGCCCCGGACTAGCGGGAGGAAGGTTGGGTGAGACCCAGTACTTC.

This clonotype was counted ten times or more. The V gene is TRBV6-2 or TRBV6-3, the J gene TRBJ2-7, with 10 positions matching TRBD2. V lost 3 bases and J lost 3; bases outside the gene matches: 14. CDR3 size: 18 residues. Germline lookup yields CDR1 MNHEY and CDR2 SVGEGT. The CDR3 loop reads CASSYSSGRDIKIYEQYF. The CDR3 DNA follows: TGTGCCAGCAGTTATTCTAGCGGGAGAGACATCAAAATCTACGAGCAGTACTTC.

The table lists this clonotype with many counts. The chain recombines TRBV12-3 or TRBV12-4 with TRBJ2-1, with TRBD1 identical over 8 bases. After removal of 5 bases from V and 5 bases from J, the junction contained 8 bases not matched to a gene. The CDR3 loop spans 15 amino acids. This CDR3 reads CASSPRTGSNNEQFF. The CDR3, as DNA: TGTGCCAGCAGTCCGAGGACAGGGTCGAACAATGAGCAGTTCTTC.

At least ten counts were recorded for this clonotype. DNA for the CDR3: TGCAGTGCTAGTGGACAGGGGAGGCAGCCCCAGCATTTT. Translating gives CSASGQGRQPQHF. The rearrangement uses TRBV20-1 and TRBJ1-5; 9 bases are shared with TRBD1. Germline loops: CDR1 DFQATT, CDR2 SNEGSKA (reference sequence). The V gene end was trimmed by 3 bases and the J gene end by 7 bases; junction bases not matched to a gene: 4. The CDR3 has 13 amino acids.

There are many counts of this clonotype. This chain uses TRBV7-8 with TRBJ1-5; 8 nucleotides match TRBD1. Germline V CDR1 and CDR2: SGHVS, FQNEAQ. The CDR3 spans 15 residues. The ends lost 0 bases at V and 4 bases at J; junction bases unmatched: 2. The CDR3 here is CASSLARTGNQPQHF. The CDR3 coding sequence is TGTGCCAGCAGCTTAGCCAGGACAGGGAATCAGCCCCAGCATTTT.

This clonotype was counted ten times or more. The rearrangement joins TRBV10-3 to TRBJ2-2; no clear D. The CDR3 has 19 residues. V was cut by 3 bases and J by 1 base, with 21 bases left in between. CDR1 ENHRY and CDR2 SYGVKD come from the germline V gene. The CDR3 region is CAISDPQQGELLNTGELFF. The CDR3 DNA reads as TGTGCCATCAGTGACCCCCAACAAGGAGAGCTCCTGAACACCGGGGAGCTGTTTTTT.

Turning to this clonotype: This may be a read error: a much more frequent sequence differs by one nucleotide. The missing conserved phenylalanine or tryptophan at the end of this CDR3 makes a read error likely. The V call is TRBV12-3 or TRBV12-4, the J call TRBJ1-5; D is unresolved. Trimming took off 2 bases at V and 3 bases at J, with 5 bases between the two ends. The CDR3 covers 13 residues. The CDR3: CASSLKTNQPQHL. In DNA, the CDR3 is TGTGCCAGCAGTTTAAAAACCAATCAGCCCCAGCATCTT.

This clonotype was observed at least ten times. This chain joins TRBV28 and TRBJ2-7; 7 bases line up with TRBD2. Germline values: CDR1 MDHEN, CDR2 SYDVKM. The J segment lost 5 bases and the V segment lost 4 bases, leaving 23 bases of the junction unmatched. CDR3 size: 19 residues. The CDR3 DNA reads TGTGCCAGCAGTTACGCGGATAGCTTTTTGGGGGGGGGAAACGACGAGCAGTACTTC. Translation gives CASSYADSFLGGGNDEQYF.

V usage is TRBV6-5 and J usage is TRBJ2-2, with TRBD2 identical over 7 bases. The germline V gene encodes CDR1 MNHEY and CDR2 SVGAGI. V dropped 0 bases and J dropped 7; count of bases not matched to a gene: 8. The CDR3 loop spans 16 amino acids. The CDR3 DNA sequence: TGTGCCAGCAGTTACTCTCAGGAGAGCGGGGACGGGGAGCTGTTTTTT. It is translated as CASSYSQESGDGELFF.